The 9 T cell receptor beta chains presented below share a single source sample, sequenced in a study of blood T cell repertoires in COVID-19. Libraries were prepared by immunoSEQ multiplex PCR; TCRdb keeps only in-frame clonotypes and omits some of them. The table records fewer than 350,000 clones, approximately 90% of them present only once. The sample taken for sequencing was PBMCs or T cells enriched from blood (not recorded which). These receptors all stem from a woman aged 40-49 years with acute COVID-19.

This clone was seen only a few times. V is TRBV28 and J is TRBJ1-2; TRBD1 matches at 8 bases. V lost 8 bases, J lost 6 bases, and 17 bases stayed unmatched. The CDR3 runs 16 residues. Germline CDR1 is MDHEN and CDR2 is SYDVKM. The CDR3 reads CASSLLPGQGRDGYTF. The CDR3 DNA is TGTGCCAGCTCCCTCCTCCCTGGACAGGGTAGGGATGGCTACACCTTC.

The chain combines TRBV24-1 with TRBJ2-1; 8 bases line up with TRBD2. Trimming took 9 bases from V and 6 from J; bases not matched to a gene: 12. CDR1 and CDR2 from the germline V gene are KGHDR and SFDVKD. The CDR3 extends over 15 amino acids. CDR3 amino acids: CATGTSGANFNEQFF. CDR3 coding DNA: TGTGCCACCGGCACTAGCGGTGCGAACTTCAATGAGCAGTTCTTC.

Details on this clone: Germline and junction disagree at one end, which may indicate a read error. The CDR3 loop is CSWGPNSYEQYF. CDR3 sequence (DNA): TGTTCCTGGGGTCCTAACTCCTACGAGCAGTACTTC. The chain carries TRBV30 and TRBJ2-7; no clear D gene. Germline V gives CDR1 GTSNPN, CDR2 SVGIG (reference sequence). This CDR3 is built from 12 residues. Full variable domain (missing parts from reference TRBV30 and TRBJ2-7): SQTIHQWPATLVQPVGSPLSLECTVEGTSNPNLYWYRQAAGRGLQLLFYSVGIGQISSEVPQNLSASRPQDRQFILSSKKLLLSDSGFYLCSWGPNSYEQYFGPGTRLTVT.

This clone came up once. This chain connects TRBV19 to TRBJ2-1, with a tentative D call TRBD2 (5 bases). Trimming took off 6 bases at V and 1 base at J, with 13 bases between the two ends. The CDR3 loop spans 15 amino acids. The germline CDR1 and CDR2 sequences are LNHDA and SQIVND (reference sequence). In DNA, the CDR3 is TGTGCCAGTAGCGTACTAGGTATGTCCTACAATGAGCAGTTCTTC. It translates to CASSVLGMSYNEQFF.

The chain combines TRBV2 with TRBJ1-5, with no clear D. This CDR3 has 15 residues. Trimming took 1 base from V and 6 from J, leaving 13 bases between them. The V gene's germline CDR1 is SNHLY and CDR2 FYNNEI. The CDR3 reads CASSEDAPRSQPQHF. In nucleotides, the CDR3 is TGTGCCAGCAGTGAAGACGCCCCTCGGAGTCAGCCCCAGCATTTT.

This clone was recorded once. The chain links TRBV30 to TRBJ1-1; D is possibly TRBD1 (5 bases). CDR1 is GTSNPN, CDR2 SVGIG, per germline (reference sequence). The CDR3 totals 16 residues. Trimming took off 1 base at V and 3 bases at J, with 18 bases between the two ends. The CDR3 region has the DNA TGTGCCTGGAGTGCAAACGAGGTGGGGCTGGACACTGAAGCTTTCTTT. It translates to CAWSANEVGLDTEAFF.

This sequence joins TRBV19 and TRBJ2-7, with 15 bases fitting TRBD2. V was pared by 1 base and J by 6 bases, with 19 bases of the junction left unmatched. Germline CDR1 and CDR2: LNHDA and SQIVND (reference sequence). This CDR3 spans 21 amino acids. CDR3 region: CASSIGYSFGTSGRLYGEQYF. The CDR3 DNA reads TGTGCCAGTAGTATAGGGTACAGCTTCGGGACTAGCGGGAGGTTGTATGGCGAGCAGTACTTC.

The chain has TRBV20-1 and TRBJ1-2; D unresolved. Germline V lookup: CDR1 DFQATT, CDR2 SNEGSKA (reference sequence). V lost 8 bases and J 4 bases, leaving 11 bases between the germline ends. The CDR3 is 11 amino acids. The CDR3 region has the DNA TGCAGTTCGAGGGAAATCTATGGCTACACCTTC. It specifies CSSREIYGYTF.

The genes are TRBV11-2 and TRBJ2-2; 12 positions agree with TRBD2. CDR3 length: 16 residues. V lost 5 bases, J lost 4 bases, and 5 bases stayed unmatched. CDR1 is SGHAT and CDR2 is FQNNGV in the germline V gene. The CDR3 DNA sequence: TGTGCCAGCAGCCCATGGACTAGCGGGACCACCGGGGAGCTGTTTTTT. Its translation: CASSPWTSGTTGELFF.